This is a list of T cell receptor beta chains from one sample in a study of cytomegalovirus exposure and HLA in healthy donors. Profiled with immunoSEQ multiplex PCR; TCRdb holds only in-frame clones, not every one. The sample has 90,000 to 95,000 clones, roughly 79% seen once. The sample was PBMCs. These receptors were collected from a young man in good health and CMV-seronegative. Both conserved end residues are part of each CDR3. The D gene is left open where the match is weak. Clone sizes are given selectively: once, few, many, or a class where the clone is expanded.

CDR3 protein: CASSDRGQFGDTQYF; CDR3 DNA: TGTGCCAGCAGCGACAGGGGGCAATTTGGAGATACGCAGTATTTT; clone size: NA; J gene: TRBJ2-3; V gene: TRBV6-1; D gene: TRBD1
CDR3 protein: CASSSQGSTEAFF; CDR3 DNA: TGTGCCAGCAGTTCGCAGGGGAGCACTGAAGCTTTCTTT; clone size: NA; J gene: TRBJ1-1; V gene: TRBV6-6; D gene: NA
CDR3 protein: CASSESRRIAGEDEQFF; CDR3 DNA: TGCGCCAGCAGTGAGTCCCGTCGTATAGCGGGAGAAGATGAGCAGTTCTTC; clone size: NA; J gene: TRBJ2-1; V gene: TRBV10-1; D gene: TRBD2
CDR3 protein: CASCPGSRTDTQYF; CDR3 DNA: TGCGCCAGCTGTCCCGGGTCGAGGACAGATACGCAGTATTTT; clone size: NA; J gene: TRBJ2-3; V gene: TRBV5-1; D gene: NA
CDR3 protein: CASSLLAGSYEQYF; CDR3 DNA: TGTGCCAGCAGTTTACTTGCAGGTTCCTACGAGCAGTACTTC; clone size: few; J gene: TRBJ2-7; V gene: TRBV27; D gene: NA
CDR3 protein: CASSPGLAGDGVEQFF; CDR3 DNA: TGTGCCAGCTCACCAGGGCTAGCGGGAGACGGGGTTGAGCAGTTCTTC; clone size: NA; J gene: TRBJ2-1; V gene: TRBV18; D gene: TRBD2
CDR3 protein: CSDNSHTEAFF; CDR3 DNA: TGCAGTGACAACAGCCACACTGAAGCTTTCTTT; clone size: NA; J gene: TRBJ1-1; V gene: TRBV20-1; D gene: NA
CDR3 protein: CASSFRWDRGDLVGYTF; CDR3 DNA: TGTGCCAGCAGCTTCCGGTGGGACAGGGGGGATCTGGTGGGCTACACCTTC; clone size: few; J gene: TRBJ1-2; V gene: TRBV5-6; D gene: TRBD1
CDR3 protein: CASSEFGGSGNTIYF; CDR3 DNA: TGTGCCAGCAGTGAATTCGGAGGCTCTGGAAACACCATATATTTT; clone size: once; J gene: TRBJ1-3; V gene: TRBV25-1; D gene: NA
CDR3 protein: CASSFYSNQPQHF; CDR3 DNA: TGTGCCAGCAGCTTCTATAGCAATCAGCCCCAGCATTTT; clone size: NA; J gene: TRBJ1-5; V gene: TRBV7-2; D gene: NA
CDR3 protein: CASSYSPSGTNNEQFF; CDR3 DNA: TGTGCCAGCAGTTACTCGCCTAGCGGGACGAACAATGAGCAGTTCTTC; clone size: few; J gene: TRBJ2-1; V gene: TRBV6-5; D gene: TRBD2
CDR3 protein: CASSLEQYRSYNEQFF; CDR3 DNA: TGTGCCAGCAGCTTGGAACAGTACCGCTCCTACAATGAGCAGTTCTTC; clone size: NA; J gene: TRBJ2-1; V gene: TRBV7-2; D gene: NA
CDR3 protein: CASSLFPGQINSPLHF; CDR3 DNA: TGTGCCAGCAGCCTCTTCCCGGGACAGATTAATTCACCCCTCCACTTT; clone size: NA; J gene: TRBJ1-6; V gene: TRBV7-8; D gene: TRBD1
CDR3 protein: CASSPSDSHYGYTF; CDR3 DNA: TGTGCCAGTAGTCCATCCGACAGCCACTATGGCTACACCTTC; clone size: NA; J gene: TRBJ1-2; V gene: TRBV19; D gene: NA
CDR3 protein: CASSYDSSHTEAFF; CDR3 DNA: TGTGCCAGCAGTTACGACAGTTCCCACACTGAAGCTTTCTTT; clone size: NA; J gene: TRBJ1-1; V gene: TRBV6-5; D gene: NA
CDR3 protein: CASRDTGMNTEAFF; CDR3 DNA: TGTGCCAGCAGGGATACAGGTATGAACACTGAAGCTTTCTTT; clone size: NA; J gene: TRBJ1-1; V gene: TRBV2; D gene: NA
CDR3 protein: CASSDYSLNYGYTF; CDR3 DNA: TGTGCCAGCAGTGATTATTCACTTAACTATGGCTACACCTTC; clone size: NA; J gene: TRBJ1-2; V gene: TRBV6-1; D gene: NA
CDR3 protein: CASSVARQGYEQYF; CDR3 DNA: TGTGCCAGCAGCGTAGCGCGACAGGGATATGAGCAGTACTTC; clone size: NA; J gene: TRBJ2-7; V gene: TRBV9; D gene: TRBD1
CDR3 protein: CASSLMGHNSPLHF; CDR3 DNA: TGTGCCAGCAGCTTAATGGGCCATAATTCACCCCTCCACTTT; clone size: NA; J gene: TRBJ1-6; V gene: TRBV5-6; D gene: NA
CDR3 protein: CASSLLRETQYF; CDR3 DNA: TGTGCCAGCAGCCTATTGCGGGAGACCCAGTACTTC; clone size: NA; J gene: TRBJ2-5; V gene: TRBV7-2; D gene: NA
CDR3 protein: CASSLGGEAQHF; CDR3 DNA: TGTGCCAGCAGCTTAGGGGGGGAGGCCCAGCATTTT; clone size: NA; J gene: TRBJ1-5; V gene: TRBV7-8; D gene: NA
CDR3 protein: CSSSPPGGGVKETQYF; CDR3 DNA: TGTTCCAGCAGCCCCCCTGGGGGGGGAGTAAAAGAGACCCAGTACTTC; clone size: NA; J gene: TRBJ2-5; V gene: TRBV7-9; D gene: TRBD2
CDR3 protein: CSVRSRGTGRTTNEKLFF; CDR3 DNA: TGCAGCGTTCGCTCGAGGGGGACAGGGCGTACAACTAATGAAAAACTGTTTTTT; clone size: NA; J gene: TRBJ1-4; V gene: TRBV29-1; D gene: TRBD1
CDR3 protein: CASSQGGTAGTNEKLFF; CDR3 DNA: TGCGCCAGCAGCCAAGGGGGGACAGCTGGAACTAATGAAAAACTGTTTTTT; clone size: few; J gene: TRBJ1-4; V gene: TRBV4-3; D gene: TRBD1
CDR3 protein: CASSLEAATMNTEAFF; CDR3 DNA: TGTGCCAGCAGCCTAGAGGCAGCCACAATGAACACTGAAGCTTTCTTT; clone size: few; J gene: TRBJ1-1; V gene: TRBV2; D gene: NA
CDR3 protein: CASSWSGQIYEQYF; CDR3 DNA: TGTGCCAGCAGCTGGTCGGGACAGATCTACGAGCAGTACTTC; clone size: NA; J gene: TRBJ2-7; V gene: TRBV5-4; D gene: TRBD1
CDR3 protein: CASSPGQNYNEQFF; CDR3 DNA: TGCGCCAGCAGCCCGGGACAGAACTACAATGAGCAGTTCTTC; clone size: NA; J gene: TRBJ2-1; V gene: TRBV5-1; D gene: TRBD1
CDR3 protein: CASSVGQEQFF; CDR3 DNA: TGTGCCAGCAGCGTAGGTCAGGAGCAGTTCTTC; clone size: NA; J gene: TRBJ2-1; V gene: TRBV9; D gene: NA
CDR3 protein: CASSLTGTENTEAFF; CDR3 DNA: TGTGCCAGCAGCTTGACCGGGACAGAGAACACTGAAGCTTTCTTT; clone size: NA; J gene: TRBJ1-1; V gene: TRBV5-6; D gene: TRBD1
CDR3 protein: CSVDGGSSYNEQFF; CDR3 DNA: TGCAGCGTTGATGGGGGGAGTTCCTACAATGAGCAGTTCTTC; clone size: NA; J gene: TRBJ2-1; V gene: TRBV29-1; D gene: NA
CDR3 protein: CSGNTGVTGELFF; CDR3 DNA: TGCAGCGGCAACACAGGGGTCACCGGGGAGCTGTTTTTT; clone size: NA; J gene: TRBJ2-2; V gene: TRBV29-1; D gene: TRBD1
CDR3 protein: CASRRDSPDRQHF; CDR3 DNA: TGTGCCAGCAGACGGGACAGCCCGGACCGACAGCATTTT; clone size: NA; J gene: TRBJ1-5; V gene: TRBV6-6; D gene: TRBD1
CDR3 protein: CASSTGGYGNQPQHF; CDR3 DNA: TGTGCCAGCAGTACAGGGGGCTACGGTAATCAGCCCCAGCATTTT; clone size: NA; J gene: TRBJ1-5; V gene: TRBV6-5; D gene: TRBD1
CDR3 protein: CASSEGQKSYGYTF; CDR3 DNA: TGTGCCAGCAGTGAGGGACAGAAATCCTATGGCTACACCTTC; clone size: NA; J gene: TRBJ1-2; V gene: TRBV6-5; D gene: TRBD1
CDR3 protein: CASSVGPLYEQYF; CDR3 DNA: TGTGCCAGCAGCGTAGGTCCCCTATACGAGCAGTACTTC; clone size: NA; J gene: TRBJ2-7; V gene: TRBV9; D gene: NA
CDR3 protein: CASGLSYVVYGYTF; CDR3 DNA: TGTGCTAGTGGTTTGTCCTACGTTGTCTATGGCTACACCTTC; clone size: NA; J gene: TRBJ1-2; V gene: TRBV12-5; D gene: NA
CDR3 protein: CASSLDRGVGDTQYF; CDR3 DNA: TGCGCCAGCAGCTTGGACAGGGGAGTTGGAGATACGCAGTATTTT; clone size: NA; J gene: TRBJ2-3; V gene: TRBV5-1; D gene: TRBD1
CDR3 protein: CASSPRGGTLTDTQYF; CDR3 DNA: TGTGCCAGCAGCCCACGGGGCGGGACGCTCACAGATACGCAGTATTTT; clone size: NA; J gene: TRBJ2-3; V gene: TRBV7-3; D gene: NA
CDR3 protein: CASTEGGDTYYGYTF; CDR3 DNA: TGCGCCAGCACCGAAGGGGGGGACACCTATTATGGCTACACCTTC; clone size: NA; J gene: TRBJ1-2; V gene: TRBV5-1; D gene: NA
CDR3 protein: CASSKGGWGYTF; CDR3 DNA: TGTGCCAGCAGTAAAGGGGGCTGGGGCTACACCTTC; clone size: few; J gene: TRBJ1-2; V gene: TRBV6-5; D gene: TRBD1
CDR3 protein: CASSVQAANTEAFF; CDR3 DNA: TGTGCCAGCAGCGTTCAGGCAGCAAACACTGAAGCTTTCTTT; clone size: NA; J gene: TRBJ1-1; V gene: TRBV9; D gene: NA